The next 5 T cell receptor beta chains were all read from a single sample in a study of shared clonotypes between healthy human individuals. TCRdb's copy holds only in-frame clones and misses some; the assay was immunoSEQ multiplex PCR. In the table there are fewer than 1.6 million clones, approximately 98.5% of which are singletons. Sequencing was performed on naive CD4+ T cells sorted from blood. The sample's subset: CD45RA+ positively selected. These receptors were obtained from a man under 40 in good health.

The chain employs TRBV5-1 and TRBJ1-5; D remains ambiguous. V lost 4 bases to trimming and J lost 8 bases, with 10 bases between them. The CDR3 spans 12 residues. Germline V CDR1 and CDR2: SGHRS, YFSETQ. CDR3 loop: CASSQTREPQHF. CDR3 coding DNA: TGCGCCAGCAGCCAGACAAGGGAGCCCCAGCATTTT.

The chain joins TRBV10-3 to TRBJ2-3; 9 bases match TRBD2. J lost 3 bases, V lost 8 bases, and 9 bases had no gene match. The CDR3 runs to 15 residues. CDR1 and CDR2 (germline): ENHRY, SYGVKD. In DNA, the CDR3 is TGTGCCATCGGGGGTAGCGGGAGAGGAACAGATACGCAGTATTTT. It is translated as CAIGGSGRGTDTQYF.

CDR3: CASSDGAANTGELFF. CDR3 DNA: TGTGCCAGCAGTGACGGGGCAGCGAACACCGGGGAGCTGTTTTTT. The rearrangement links TRBV2 to TRBJ2-2; the D gene could be TRBD1 or TRBD2 (5 bases each). This CDR3 has 15 amino acids. Germline CDR1 reads SNHLY; CDR2 reads FYNNEI. The V gene lost 3 bases and the J gene lost 0 bases, with 8 bases spanning the gap.

This chain links TRBV7-9 with TRBJ2-7; 8 nucleotides agree with TRBD1. The CDR3 consists of 15 residues. Germline CDR1 SEHNR, CDR2 FQNEAQ (reference sequence). V gave up 3 bases and J gave up 3 bases; unmatched junction bases: 7. The CDR3 bases are TGTGCCAGCAGCTTCACCGGGACAGGACTCTACGAGCAGTACTTC. It specifies CASSFTGTGLYEQYF. Combining the CDR3 with reference TRBV7-9 and TRBJ2-7 gives the whole variable domain DTGVSQNPRHKITKRGQNVTFRCDPISEHNRLYWYRQTLGQGPEFLTYFQNEAQLEKSRLLSDRFSAERPKGSFSTLEIQRTEQGDSAMYLCASSFTGTGLYEQYFGPGTRLTVT.

In regard to this clone: Other DNA sequences of this sample code for an identical CDR3. This sequence joins TRBV28 and TRBJ1-1; D unresolved. Looked up from germline, CDR1 is MDHEN and CDR2 is SYDVKM. V was cut by 6 bases and J by 2 bases, with 7 bases left in between. The CDR3 length is 12 residues. In DNA, the CDR3 is TGTGCCAGCAGAACCCTTAACACTGAAGCTTTCTTT. This gives the protein CASRTLNTEAFF.